This is a list of T cell receptor beta chains from one sample in a study of beta chain features in type 1 diabetes. TCRdb's copy holds only in-frame clones and misses some; the assay was immunoSEQ multiplex PCR. The sample holds around 150,000 clones, around 8% seen once. Sequences were obtained from central memory CD4+ T cells from blood. These receptors were taken from a man aged 18 to 35 in good health. The conserved cysteine and the conserved F or W are not part of the CDR3 here.

V gene	J gene	CDR3 protein
TRBV7-3	TRBJ1-2	ASSSETGNGYT
TRBV7-9	TRBJ1-6	ASSSAGKEAPLH
TRBV28	TRBJ2-7	ASGDRVVEQY
TRBV12-5	TRBJ2-2	ASGRTSGKAGELF
TRBV9	TRBJ2-3	ASSVRSDRDTQY
TRBV18	TRBJ1-1	ASSPGRTNTEAF
TRBV7-9	TRBJ2-1	ASSLPFRLAGSRNEQF
TRBV6-1	TRBJ2-4	ASSDRDRGGWV
TRBV9	TRBJ2-4	ASKRQGEDIQY
TRBV15	TRBJ1-1	ATSRDYGQGGTEAF
TRBV28	TRBJ1-1	ASIPGEHGRAF
TRBV27	TRBJ1-2	ASSSRGQATYGYT
TRBV29-1	TRBJ2-3	SVDRGRTGTDTQY
TRBV4-2	TRBJ1-2	ASSERQGGYGYT
TRBV28	TRBJ2-7	ASSPGQGAYEQY
TRBV28	TRBJ1-5	ASGYRATGNQPQH